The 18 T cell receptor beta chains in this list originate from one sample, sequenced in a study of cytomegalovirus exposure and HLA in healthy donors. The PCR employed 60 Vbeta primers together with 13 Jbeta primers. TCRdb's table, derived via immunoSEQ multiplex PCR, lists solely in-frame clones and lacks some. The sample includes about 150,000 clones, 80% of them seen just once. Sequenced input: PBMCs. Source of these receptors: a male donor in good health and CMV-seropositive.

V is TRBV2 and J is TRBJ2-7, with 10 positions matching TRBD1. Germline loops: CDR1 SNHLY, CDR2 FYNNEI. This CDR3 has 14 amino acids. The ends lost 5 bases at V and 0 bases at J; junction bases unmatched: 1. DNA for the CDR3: TGTGCCAGCAGTCGACAGGGGGCCTCCTACGAGCAGTACTTC. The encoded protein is CASSRQGASYEQYF.

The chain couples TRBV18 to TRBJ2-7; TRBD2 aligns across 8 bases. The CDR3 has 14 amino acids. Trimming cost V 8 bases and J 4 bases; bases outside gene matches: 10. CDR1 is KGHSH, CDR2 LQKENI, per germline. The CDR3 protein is CASTPLAGTYEQYF. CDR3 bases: TGTGCCAGCACCCCGTTAGCGGGAACTTACGAGCAGTACTTC.

CDR3 amino acids: CASSSYHGGTGGINTQYF. The CDR3 DNA is TGTGCCAGCAGCTCCTACCATGGGGGGACAGGGGGCATAAATACGCAGTATTTT. This chain links TRBV11-2 with TRBJ2-3, with 12 bases that match TRBD1. The CDR3 consists of 18 residues. Trimming removed 4 bases from V and 7 bases from J; junction bases left unmatched: 15. Germline assignment: CDR1 SGHAT and CDR2 FQNNGV. The variable domain in full, completed from reference TRBV11-2 and TRBJ2-3, reads EAGVAQSPRYKIIEKRQSVAFWCNPISGHATLYWYQQILGQGPKLLIQFQNNGVVDDSQLPKDRFSAERLKGVDSTLKIQPAKLEDSAVYLCASSSYHGGTGGINTQYFGPGTRLTVL.

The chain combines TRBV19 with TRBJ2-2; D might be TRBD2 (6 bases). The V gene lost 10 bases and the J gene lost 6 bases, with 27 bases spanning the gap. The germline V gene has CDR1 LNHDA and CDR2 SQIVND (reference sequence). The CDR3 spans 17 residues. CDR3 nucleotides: TGTGCCACCCGACCCCGACCGACTAGTCCGGTCGCCGGGGAGCTGTTTTTT. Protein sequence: CATRPRPTSPVAGELFF.

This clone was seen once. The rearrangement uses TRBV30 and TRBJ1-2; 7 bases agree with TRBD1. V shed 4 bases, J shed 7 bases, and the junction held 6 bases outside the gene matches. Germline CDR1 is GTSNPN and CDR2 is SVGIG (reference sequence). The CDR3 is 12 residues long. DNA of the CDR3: TGTGCCTGGAACAGGGGTTCGTTTGGCTACACCTTC. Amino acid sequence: CAWNRGSFGYTF. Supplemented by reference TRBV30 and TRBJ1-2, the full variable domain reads SQTIHQWPATLVQPVGSPLSLECTVEGTSNPNLYWYRQAAGRGLQLLFYSVGIGQISSEVPQNLSASRPQDRQFILSSKKLLLSDSGFYLCAWNRGSFGYTFGSGTRLTVV.

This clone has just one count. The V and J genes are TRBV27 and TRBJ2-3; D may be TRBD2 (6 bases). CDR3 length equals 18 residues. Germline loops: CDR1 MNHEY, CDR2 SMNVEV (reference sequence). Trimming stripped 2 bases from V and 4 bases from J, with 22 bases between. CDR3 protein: CASSLGSLPGLVADTQYF. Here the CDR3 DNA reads TGTGCCAGCAGTTTAGGATCCCTCCCGGGACTCGTGGCAGATACGCAGTATTTT.

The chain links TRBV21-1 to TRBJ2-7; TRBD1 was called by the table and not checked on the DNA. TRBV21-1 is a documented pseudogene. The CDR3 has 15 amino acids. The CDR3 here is CASSKEGRGIYEQYF. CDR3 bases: TGTGCCAGCAGCAAAGAAGGTAGGGGGATCTACGAGCAGTACTTC.

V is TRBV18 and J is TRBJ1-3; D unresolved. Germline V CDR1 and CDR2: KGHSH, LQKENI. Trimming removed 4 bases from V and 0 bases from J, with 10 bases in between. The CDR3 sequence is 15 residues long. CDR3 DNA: TGTGCCAGCTCACTTTCAGGTGGCTCTGGAAACACCATATATTTT. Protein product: CASSLSGGSGNTIYF.

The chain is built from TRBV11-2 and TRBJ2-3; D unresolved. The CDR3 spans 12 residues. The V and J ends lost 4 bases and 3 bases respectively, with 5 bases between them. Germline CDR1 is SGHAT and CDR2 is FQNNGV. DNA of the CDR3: TGTGCCAGCAGCTCGAGTACAGATACGCAGTATTTT. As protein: CASSSSTDTQYF.

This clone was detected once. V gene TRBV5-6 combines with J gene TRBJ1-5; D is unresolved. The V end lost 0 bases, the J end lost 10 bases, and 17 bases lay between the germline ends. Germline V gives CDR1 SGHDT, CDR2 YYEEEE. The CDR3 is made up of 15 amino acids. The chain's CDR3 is CASSLATLAVGPQHF. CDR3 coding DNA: TGTGCCAGCAGCTTGGCCACATTAGCAGTAGGCCCCCAGCATTTT.

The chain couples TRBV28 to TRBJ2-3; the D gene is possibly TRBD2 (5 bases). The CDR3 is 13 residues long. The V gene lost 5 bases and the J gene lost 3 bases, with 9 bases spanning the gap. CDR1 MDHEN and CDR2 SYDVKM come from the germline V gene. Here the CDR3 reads CASSAGGTDTQYF. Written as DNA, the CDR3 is TGTGCCAGCAGTGCGGGCGGTACAGATACGCAGTATTTT.

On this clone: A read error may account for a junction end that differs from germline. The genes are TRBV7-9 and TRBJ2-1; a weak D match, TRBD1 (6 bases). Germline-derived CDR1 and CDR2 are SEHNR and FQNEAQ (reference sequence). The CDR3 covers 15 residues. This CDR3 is CSSSFRGRQENEQFF. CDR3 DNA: TGTTCCAGCAGCTTTCGGGGTAGACAGGAAAATGAGCAGTTCTTC. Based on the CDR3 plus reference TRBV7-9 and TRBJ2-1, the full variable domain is DTGVSQNPRHKITKRGQNVTFRCDPISEHNRLYWYRQTLGQGPEFLTYFQNEAQLEKSRLLSDRFSAERPKGSFSTLEIQRTEQGDSAMYLCSSSFRGRQENEQFFGPGTRLTVL.

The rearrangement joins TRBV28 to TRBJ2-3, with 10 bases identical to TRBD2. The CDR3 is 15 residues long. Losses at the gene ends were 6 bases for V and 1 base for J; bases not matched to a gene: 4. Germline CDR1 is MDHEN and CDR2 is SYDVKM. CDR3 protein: CASRRTSGRTDTQYF. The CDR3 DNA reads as TGTGCCAGCAGACGGACTAGCGGACGCACAGATACGCAGTATTTT.

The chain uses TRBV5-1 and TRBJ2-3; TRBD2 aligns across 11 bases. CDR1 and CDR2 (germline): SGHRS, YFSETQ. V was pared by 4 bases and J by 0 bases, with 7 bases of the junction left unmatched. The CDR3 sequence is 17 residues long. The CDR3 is CASSGGLADTSTDTQYF. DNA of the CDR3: TGCGCCAGCAGCGGGGGACTAGCGGACACTAGCACAGATACGCAGTATTTT.

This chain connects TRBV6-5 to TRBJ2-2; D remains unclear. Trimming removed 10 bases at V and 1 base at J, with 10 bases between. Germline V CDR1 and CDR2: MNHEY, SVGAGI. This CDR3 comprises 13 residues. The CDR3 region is CATEVLNTGELFF. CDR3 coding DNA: TGTGCCACCGAGGTTCTGAACACCGGGGAGCTGTTTTTT.

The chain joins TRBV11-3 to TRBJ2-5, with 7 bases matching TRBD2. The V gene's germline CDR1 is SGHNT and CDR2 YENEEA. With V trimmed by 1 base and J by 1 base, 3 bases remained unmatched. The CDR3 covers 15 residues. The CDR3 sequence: CASSLVLAVQETQYF. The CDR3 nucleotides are TGTGCCAGCAGCTTAGTCCTAGCGGTCCAAGAGACCCAGTACTTC.

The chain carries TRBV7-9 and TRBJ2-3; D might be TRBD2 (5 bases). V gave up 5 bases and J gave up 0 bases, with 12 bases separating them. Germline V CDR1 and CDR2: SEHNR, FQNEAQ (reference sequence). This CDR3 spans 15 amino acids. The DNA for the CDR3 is TGTGCCAGCAGCGATAGACGGACTAGCACAGATACGCAGTATTTT. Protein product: CASSDRRTSTDTQYF.

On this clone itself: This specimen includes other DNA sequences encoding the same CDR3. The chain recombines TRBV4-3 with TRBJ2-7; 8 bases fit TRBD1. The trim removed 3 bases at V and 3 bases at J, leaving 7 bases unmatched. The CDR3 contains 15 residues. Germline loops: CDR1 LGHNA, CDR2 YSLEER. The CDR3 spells CASSHRQGPDYEQYF. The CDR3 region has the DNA TGCGCCAGCAGCCACCGACAGGGGCCGGACTACGAGCAGTACTTC.